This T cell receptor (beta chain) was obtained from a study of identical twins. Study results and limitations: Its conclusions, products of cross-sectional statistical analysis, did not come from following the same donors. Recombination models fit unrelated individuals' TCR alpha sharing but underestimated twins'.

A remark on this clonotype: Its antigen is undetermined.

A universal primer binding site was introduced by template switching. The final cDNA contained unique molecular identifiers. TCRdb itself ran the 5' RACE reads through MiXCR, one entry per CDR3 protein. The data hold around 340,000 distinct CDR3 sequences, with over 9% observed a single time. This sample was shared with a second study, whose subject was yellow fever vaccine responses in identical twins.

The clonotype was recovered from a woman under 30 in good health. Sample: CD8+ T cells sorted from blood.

CDR3 bases: TGTGCCAGCAGCCCCCAATTTGACTACGAGCAGTACGTC. This codes for CASSPQFDYEQYV. The chain has TRBV16 and TRBJ2-7; D gene uncertain. V shed 4 bases and J shed 3 bases, with 10 bases lying between them. The CDR3 consists of 13 residues. Germline loops: CDR1 KGHSY, CDR2 FQNENV.